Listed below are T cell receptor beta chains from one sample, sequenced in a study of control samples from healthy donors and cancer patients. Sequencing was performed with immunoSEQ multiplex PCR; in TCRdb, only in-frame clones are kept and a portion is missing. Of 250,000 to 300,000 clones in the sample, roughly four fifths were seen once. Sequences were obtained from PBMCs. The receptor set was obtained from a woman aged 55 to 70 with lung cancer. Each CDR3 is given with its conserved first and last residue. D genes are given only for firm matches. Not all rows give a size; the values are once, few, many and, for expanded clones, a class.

CASSDPGTSEEKLFF	TGCGCCAGCAGCGACCCCGGGACAAGCGAGGAAAAACTGTTTTTT	.	TRBJ1-4	TRBV5-1	.
CASSLGDRTTNEKLFF	TGCGCCAGCAGCCTCGGGGACAGAACAACTAATGAAAAACTGTTTTTT	TRBD1	TRBJ1-4	TRBV4-1	.
CASSAAGTGSYEQYF	TGTGCCAGCAGCGCTGCCGGGACAGGCTCCTACGAGCAGTACTTC	TRBD1	TRBJ2-7	TRBV7-2	once
CASSGADRSQEQYF	TGCGCCAGCAGCGGGGCGGACAGGTCTCAAGAGCAGTACTTC	TRBD1	TRBJ2-7	TRBV5-1	.
CASSQAGGSSSYEQYF	TGTGCCAGCAGCCAAGCGGGGGGGTCGAGCTCCTACGAGCAGTACTTC	TRBD2	TRBJ2-7	TRBV4-2	.
CASSPRGDTEAFF	TGTGCCAGCAGCCCGCGGGGGGACACTGAAGCTTTCTTT	.	TRBJ1-1	TRBV11-1	.
CASSPRGLPGTTQYF	TGTGCCAGCAGTCCCCGGGGGTTACCAGGAACGACCCAGTACTTC	.	TRBJ2-5	TRBV27	.
CASSSGQGNNSPLHF	TGTGCCAGCAGCTCCGGACAGGGCAATAATTCACCCCTCCACTTT	TRBD1	TRBJ1-6	TRBV7-9	.
CASSLSKPAYEQYF	TGCGCCAGCAGCCTATCCAAACCGGCCTACGAGCAGTACTTC	.	TRBJ2-7	TRBV5-1	.
CASSGPGAKVYEQFF	TGTGCCAGTAGTGGTCCTGGCGCCAAGGTCTATGAGCAGTTCTTC	.	TRBJ2-1	TRBV19	.
CASSPIAGGLDTQYF	TGTGCCAGCAGTCCCATAGCGGGGGGTCTGGATACGCAGTATTTT	TRBD2	TRBJ2-3	TRBV11-3	.
CASSQGTSGYEQYF	TGTGCCAGCAGCCAGGGGACTAGCGGATACGAGCAGTACTTC	.	TRBJ2-7	TRBV12-1	.
CASSVGGTQTHEQYF	TGTGCCAGCAGTGTCGGGGGCACGCAAACTCACGAGCAGTACTTC	.	TRBJ2-7	TRBV2	.
CASSLGPSGELAQGEQYF	TGCGCCAGCAGCTTGGGCCCCTCAGGGGAGCTGGCCCAGGGGGAGCAGTACTTC	.	TRBJ2-7	TRBV5-1	.